A selection of T cell receptor beta chains follows, all from one sample in a study. TCRdb redid the calling of the RT-PCR reads with MiXCR, one entry per CDR3 protein. The repertoire has almost 700,000 distinct CDR3 sequences, over 12% of them found once; the top ten carry just over 3.5%. Sequencing was performed on memory CD4+ T cells from blood. The receptors shown here come from a female donor in good health, serving as a healthy control. The CDR3 runs from the conserved cysteine through the conserved F or W. Fields, in order: J gene, V gene, clone size, D gene, CDR3 DNA, CDR3 protein. A D gene is named only where the DNA matches it firmly. Size is stated for part of the rows, as once, few or many counts, or as a class when the clone is expanded.

j_call: TRBJ2-7; v_call: TRBV20-1; clone_size: NA; d_call: NA; cdr3_nt: TGCAGTGCTAGTAGTCTGGGAATCACCTACGAGCAGTACTTC; cdr3_aa: CSASSLGITYEQYF
j_call: TRBJ1-2; v_call: TRBV5-1; clone_size: NA; d_call: TRBD1; cdr3_nt: TGCGCCAGCAGCTCACTAGGGGACAGCTCTTATGGCTACACCTTC; cdr3_aa: CASSSLGDSSYGYTF
j_call: TRBJ1-4; v_call: TRBV20-1; clone_size: NA; d_call: NA; cdr3_nt: TGCAGTGCTGAGGAGATGAGGGGAGATGAAAAACTGTTTTTT; cdr3_aa: CSAEEMRGDEKLFF
j_call: TRBJ1-2; v_call: TRBV5-6; clone_size: few; d_call: NA; cdr3_nt: TGTGCCAGCAGCTCCCAAGGGGGTCGGGTCTATGGCTACACCTTC; cdr3_aa: CASSSQGGRVYGYTF
j_call: TRBJ2-3; v_call: TRBV5-1; clone_size: NA; d_call: NA; cdr3_nt: TGCGCCAGCAGCGTCCGAGGCGGGACTAGCACAGATACGCAGTATTTT; cdr3_aa: CASSVRGGTSTDTQYF
j_call: TRBJ1-1; v_call: TRBV19; clone_size: NA; d_call: NA; cdr3_nt: TGTGCCAGTACCTTGGGAGGGGCGAGGAACACTGAAGCTTTCTTT; cdr3_aa: CASTLGGARNTEAFF
j_call: TRBJ2-1; v_call: TRBV20-1; clone_size: few; d_call: NA; cdr3_nt: TGCAGTGCGGGACCGGGAGAAACCAATGAGCAGTTCTTC; cdr3_aa: CSAGPGETNEQFF
j_call: TRBJ2-2; v_call: TRBV11-2; clone_size: NA; d_call: TRBD1; cdr3_nt: TGTGCCAGCAGCTCGCAATGGGTAGGACAGGGGAACACCGGGGAGCTGTTTTTT; cdr3_aa: CASSSQWVGQGNTGELFF
j_call: TRBJ2-7; v_call: TRBV27; clone_size: many; d_call: TRBD1; cdr3_nt: TGTGCCAGCAGACCGACAGGGTACGAGCAGTACTTC; cdr3_aa: CASRPTGYEQYF
j_call: TRBJ2-7; v_call: TRBV29-1; clone_size: many; d_call: NA; cdr3_nt: TGCAGCGTTGCGAGGGCCAGTGGGAACATCGAGCAGTACTTC; cdr3_aa: CSVARASGNIEQYF
j_call: TRBJ1-3; v_call: TRBV7-2; clone_size: many; d_call: NA; cdr3_nt: TGTGCCAGCAGCTTATTTGGACAGGGAAACACCATATATTTT; cdr3_aa: CASSLFGQGNTIYF
j_call: TRBJ2-3; v_call: TRBV12-3/TRBV12-4; clone_size: NA; d_call: NA; cdr3_nt: TGTGCCAGCAGTAATACTAGAAAGGGTCACACAGATACGCAGTATTTT; cdr3_aa: CASSNTRKGHTDTQYF
j_call: TRBJ2-7; v_call: TRBV2; clone_size: NA; d_call: NA; cdr3_nt: TGTGCCAGCAGTGAACAGGGGACCCTCTACGAGCAGTACTTC; cdr3_aa: CASSEQGTLYEQYF
j_call: TRBJ2-1; v_call: TRBV5-5; clone_size: NA; d_call: NA; cdr3_nt: TGTGCCAGCGGGCGAGTCAGTTACAATGAGCAGTTCTTC; cdr3_aa: CASGRVSYNEQFF
j_call: TRBJ2-1; v_call: TRBV24-1; clone_size: NA; d_call: NA; cdr3_nt: TGTGCCACCCCGAATAGCTGGGACAATGAGCAGTTCTTC; cdr3_aa: CATPNSWDNEQFF
j_call: TRBJ1-1; v_call: TRBV29-1; clone_size: many; d_call: NA; cdr3_nt: TGCAGCGTTGGGCAGAACACTGAAGCTTTCTTT; cdr3_aa: CSVGQNTEAFF
j_call: TRBJ2-1; v_call: TRBV4-2; clone_size: NA; d_call: TRBD2; cdr3_nt: TGTGCCAGCGAGATCAGGGCGGGAGAAACAAATGAGCAGTTCTTC; cdr3_aa: CASEIRAGETNEQFF
j_call: TRBJ2-7; v_call: TRBV7-9; clone_size: many; d_call: NA; cdr3_nt: TGTGCCAGCAGCTTAGGTTCTGGGTTCCCCGAGCAGTACTTC; cdr3_aa: CASSLGSGFPEQYF
j_call: TRBJ2-2; v_call: TRBV6-2/TRBV6-3; clone_size: many; d_call: TRBD2; cdr3_nt: TGTGCCAGCAGAGGCGGGGGGAACCTGAACACCGGGGAGCTGTTTTTT; cdr3_aa: CASRGGGNLNTGELFF
j_call: TRBJ2-3; v_call: TRBV20-1; clone_size: NA; d_call: TRBD2; cdr3_nt: TGCAGTGCTAGAGATAGTCTAGCGGAGACCACAGATACGCAGTATTTT; cdr3_aa: CSARDSLAETTDTQYF
j_call: TRBJ2-7; v_call: TRBV10-3; clone_size: few; d_call: NA; cdr3_nt: TGTGCCATCAGTGACCAAGCTAGGGCCTACCCCCACGAGCAGTACTTC; cdr3_aa: CAISDQARAYPHEQYF
j_call: TRBJ2-1; v_call: TRBV5-1; clone_size: many; d_call: NA; cdr3_nt: TGCGCCAGCAGAATTGGGCTCAACTCCTTCTACAATGAGCAGTTCTTC; cdr3_aa: CASRIGLNSFYNEQFF
j_call: TRBJ2-1; v_call: TRBV4-3; clone_size: many; d_call: TRBD2; cdr3_nt: TGCGCCAGCAGCCAAGGCTTCAGCGGGGGGGTATACAATGAGCAGTTCTTC; cdr3_aa: CASSQGFSGGVYNEQFF
j_call: TRBJ2-3; v_call: TRBV6-2/TRBV6-3; clone_size: NA; d_call: TRBD1; cdr3_nt: TGTGCCAGCGGACGACAGGGGCCCGGGGCAGATACGCAGTATTTT; cdr3_aa: CASGRQGPGADTQYF
j_call: TRBJ2-5; v_call: TRBV7-3; clone_size: few; d_call: TRBD1; cdr3_nt: TGTGCCAGCAGCCCGTCACCCCGGGACAGGGAACAAGAGACCCAGTACTTC; cdr3_aa: CASSPSPRDREQETQYF
j_call: TRBJ2-3; v_call: TRBV5-1; clone_size: few; d_call: NA; cdr3_nt: TGCGCCAGCAGCTTTAGACACACAGATACGCAGTATTTT; cdr3_aa: CASSFRHTDTQYF
j_call: TRBJ2-4; v_call: TRBV7-8; clone_size: NA; d_call: TRBD1; cdr3_nt: TGTGCCAGCAGCCTCGGGACAGGGCTTACCAAAAACATTCAGTACTTC; cdr3_aa: CASSLGTGLTKNIQYF
j_call: TRBJ1-1; v_call: TRBV20-1; clone_size: NA; d_call: NA; cdr3_nt: TGCAGTGCTAGAGATTCCGGGACCGGTAGAGGCGCTGAAGCTTTCTTT; cdr3_aa: CSARDSGTGRGAEAFF
j_call: TRBJ2-6; v_call: TRBV20-1; clone_size: NA; d_call: NA; cdr3_nt: TGCAGTGCTAGTTCTTCAACCGGGGCCAACGTCCTGACTTTC; cdr3_aa: CSASSSTGANVLTF
j_call: TRBJ1-5; v_call: TRBV2; clone_size: NA; d_call: NA; cdr3_nt: TGTGCCAGCAGTGAACAGTCAACGGGCAATCAGCCCCAGCATTTT; cdr3_aa: CASSEQSTGNQPQHF
j_call: TRBJ2-7; v_call: TRBV7-2; clone_size: few; d_call: TRBD2; cdr3_nt: TGTGCCAGCAGCTTGGGTCCGACTAGCCCGAACTCCTACGAGCAGTACTTC; cdr3_aa: CASSLGPTSPNSYEQYF
j_call: TRBJ1-2; v_call: TRBV20-1; clone_size: many; d_call: NA; cdr3_nt: TGCAGTGCTAGAGATCGGGCTAACTATGGCTACACCTTC; cdr3_aa: CSARDRANYGYTF
j_call: TRBJ1-5; v_call: TRBV28; clone_size: NA; d_call: NA; cdr3_nt: TGTGCCAGCAGAAACCCAGGGGATCAGCCCCAGCATTTT; cdr3_aa: CASRNPGDQPQHF
j_call: TRBJ2-5; v_call: TRBV7-3; clone_size: NA; d_call: NA; cdr3_nt: TGTGCCAGCAGCCTGAGGCACCAAGAGACCCAGTACTTC; cdr3_aa: CASSLRHQETQYF
j_call: TRBJ2-1; v_call: TRBV5-1; clone_size: NA; d_call: NA; cdr3_nt: TGCGCCAGCAGACAGGACCGTTCCTACAATGAGCAGTTCTTC; cdr3_aa: CASRQDRSYNEQFF
j_call: TRBJ1-2; v_call: TRBV24-1; clone_size: few; d_call: NA; cdr3_nt: TGTGCCACCAGTGATAGAGGTCGAGGAGATATTAACTATGGCTACACCTTC; cdr3_aa: CATSDRGRGDINYGYTF
j_call: TRBJ1-2; v_call: TRBV5-5; clone_size: few; d_call: NA; cdr3_nt: TGTGCCAGCAGCTTGAGCCAGAACTATGGCTACACCTTC; cdr3_aa: CASSLSQNYGYTF
j_call: TRBJ2-3; v_call: TRBV25-1; clone_size: many; d_call: NA; cdr3_nt: TGTGCCAGCAGTTTAACGGGGGATATTCCAGATACGCAGTATTTT; cdr3_aa: CASSLTGDIPDTQYF
j_call: TRBJ1-4; v_call: TRBV7-2; clone_size: few; d_call: NA; cdr3_nt: TGTGCCAGCAGCTGGACGATAGGGGGTTGGCTGTTTTTT; cdr3_aa: CASSWTIGGWLFF
j_call: TRBJ1-2; v_call: TRBV7-8; clone_size: few; d_call: NA; cdr3_nt: TGTGCCAGCAGCCCCCGAACAGGGACTCCTAACTATGGCTACACCTTC; cdr3_aa: CASSPRTGTPNYGYTF
j_call: TRBJ2-4; v_call: TRBV5-5; clone_size: many; d_call: NA; cdr3_nt: TGTGCCAGCAGCTCCGCGGGGATGGAAAACATTCAGTACTTC; cdr3_aa: CASSSAGMENIQYF
j_call: TRBJ1-5; v_call: TRBV5-6; clone_size: many; d_call: NA; cdr3_nt: TGTGCCAGCAGCTTAACCGGGACAAGCAATCAGCCCCAGCATTTT; cdr3_aa: CASSLTGTSNQPQHF
j_call: TRBJ2-5; v_call: TRBV5-8; clone_size: NA; d_call: NA; cdr3_nt: TGTGCCAGCAGGCCCTTTACGGAGACCCAGTACTTC; cdr3_aa: CASRPFTETQYF
j_call: TRBJ1-5; v_call: TRBV6-1; clone_size: many; d_call: TRBD1; cdr3_nt: TGTGCCAGCAGGCGAGGACAGGGACGGGATCAGCCCCAGCATTTT; cdr3_aa: CASRRGQGRDQPQHF
j_call: TRBJ2-1; v_call: TRBV2; clone_size: NA; d_call: NA; cdr3_nt: TGTGCCGGATTGCACAATGAGCAGTTCTTC; cdr3_aa: CAGLHNEQFF
j_call: TRBJ2-3; v_call: TRBV29-1; clone_size: many; d_call: NA; cdr3_nt: TGCAGCGCAGGAGAGTCCCCTAGCACAGATACGCAGTATTTT; cdr3_aa: CSAGESPSTDTQYF
j_call: TRBJ2-7; v_call: TRBV6-6; clone_size: few; d_call: TRBD1; cdr3_nt: TGTGCCAGCAGAGAGAGGACAGGGGGCTCCTACGAGCAGTACTTC; cdr3_aa: CASRERTGGSYEQYF
j_call: TRBJ1-4; v_call: TRBV7-6; clone_size: NA; d_call: NA; cdr3_nt: TGTGCCAGCAGCTCCCAGGGGAGTGAAAAACTGTTTTTT; cdr3_aa: CASSSQGSEKLFF
j_call: TRBJ1-2; v_call: TRBV20-1; clone_size: few; d_call: TRBD1; cdr3_nt: TGCAGTGCTAGTATGGACAGGTGGGGGGGAGATGGCTACACCTTC; cdr3_aa: CSASMDRWGGDGYTF